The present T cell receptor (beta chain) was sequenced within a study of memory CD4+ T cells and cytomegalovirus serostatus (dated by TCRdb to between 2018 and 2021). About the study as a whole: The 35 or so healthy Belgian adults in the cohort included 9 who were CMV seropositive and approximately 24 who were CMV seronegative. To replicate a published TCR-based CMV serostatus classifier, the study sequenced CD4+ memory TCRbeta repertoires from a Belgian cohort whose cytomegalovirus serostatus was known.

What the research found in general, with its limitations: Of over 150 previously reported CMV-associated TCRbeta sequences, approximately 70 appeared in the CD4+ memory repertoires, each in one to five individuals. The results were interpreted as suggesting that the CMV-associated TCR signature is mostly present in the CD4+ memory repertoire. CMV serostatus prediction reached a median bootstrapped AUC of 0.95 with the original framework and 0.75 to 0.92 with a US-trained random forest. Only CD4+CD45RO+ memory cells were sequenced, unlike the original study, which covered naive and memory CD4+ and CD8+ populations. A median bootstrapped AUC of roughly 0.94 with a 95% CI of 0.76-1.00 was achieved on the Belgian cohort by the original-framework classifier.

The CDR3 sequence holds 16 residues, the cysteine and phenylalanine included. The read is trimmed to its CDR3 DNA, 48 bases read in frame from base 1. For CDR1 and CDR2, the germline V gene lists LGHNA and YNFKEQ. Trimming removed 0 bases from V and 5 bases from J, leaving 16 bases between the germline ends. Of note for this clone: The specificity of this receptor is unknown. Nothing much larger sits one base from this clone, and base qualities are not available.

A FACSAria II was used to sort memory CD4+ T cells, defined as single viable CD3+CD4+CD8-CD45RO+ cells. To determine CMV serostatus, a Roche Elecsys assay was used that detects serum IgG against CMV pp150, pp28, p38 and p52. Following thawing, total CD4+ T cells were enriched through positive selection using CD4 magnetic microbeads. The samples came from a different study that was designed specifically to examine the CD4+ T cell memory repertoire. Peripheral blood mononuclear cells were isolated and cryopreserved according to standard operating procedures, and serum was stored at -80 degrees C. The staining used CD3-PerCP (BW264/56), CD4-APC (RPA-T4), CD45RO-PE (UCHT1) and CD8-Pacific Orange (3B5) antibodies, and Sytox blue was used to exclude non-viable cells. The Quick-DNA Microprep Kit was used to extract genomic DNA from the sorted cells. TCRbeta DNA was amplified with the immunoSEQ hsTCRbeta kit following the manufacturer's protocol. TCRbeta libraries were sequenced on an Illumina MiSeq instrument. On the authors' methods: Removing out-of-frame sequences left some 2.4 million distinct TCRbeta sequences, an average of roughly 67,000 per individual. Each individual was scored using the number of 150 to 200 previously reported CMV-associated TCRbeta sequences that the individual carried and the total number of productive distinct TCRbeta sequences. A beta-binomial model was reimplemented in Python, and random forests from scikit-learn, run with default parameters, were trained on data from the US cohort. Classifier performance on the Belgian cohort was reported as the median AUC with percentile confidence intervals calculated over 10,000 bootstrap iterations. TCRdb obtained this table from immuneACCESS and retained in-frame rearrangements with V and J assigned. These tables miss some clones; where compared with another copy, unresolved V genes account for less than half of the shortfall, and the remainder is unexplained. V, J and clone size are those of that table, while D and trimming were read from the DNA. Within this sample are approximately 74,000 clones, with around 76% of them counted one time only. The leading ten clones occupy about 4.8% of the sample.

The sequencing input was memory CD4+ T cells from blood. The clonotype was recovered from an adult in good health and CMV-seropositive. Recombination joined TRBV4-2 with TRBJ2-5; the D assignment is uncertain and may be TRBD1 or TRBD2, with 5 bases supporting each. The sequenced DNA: TGTGCCAGCAGCCAAGATGGTCGGGGCGCCGGTGAGACCCAGTACTTC. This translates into CASSQDGRGAGETQYF.